This record looks at one T cell receptor (beta chain) sequence and its context. The entry originates in a study of shared clonotypes between healthy human individuals. Assay: immunoSEQ multiplex PCR; the TCRdb copy retains only in-frame clones and omits some. The sample includes hundreds of thousands of clones, 76% of them seen just once. Deletions cut 8 bases from V and 3 bases from J, with 11 bases between. The CDR3 is made up of 12 amino acids. Germline-derived CDR1 and CDR2 are MDHEN and SYDVKM. The rearrangement uses TRBV28 and TRBJ2-7; unclear D gene. The TCR was taken from a woman in her thirties or forties in good health. Some clones in this sample may be carry-over from other donors' samples. The specimen was PBMCs. The CDR3 here is CASHRAGYEQYF. The CDR3 DNA reads as TGTGCCAGCCACCGGGCCGGCTACGAGCAGTACTTC.